A single sample is the source of the 30 T cell receptor beta chains below, sequenced in a study of T cells in Graves' hyperthyroidism and ophthalmopathy. It was RNA transcripts that yielded the amplified TCR beta CDR3 regions. The HTBI primer set was used in a first-round RT-PCR of the TCR CDR3. TCRdb reprocessed the multiplex PCR reads via MiXCR and lists one record per CDR3 protein. The sample shows more than 350,000 distinct CDR3 sequences, 17% of them seen only once. The specimen was blood. Source of these receptors: a woman in her twenties or thirties with Graves' hyperthyroidism that later progressed to Graves' ophthalmopathy.

The CDR3 sequence: CATAEAGSYEQYF. The CDR3 DNA is TGTGCCACCGCGGAAGCAGGGTCCTACGAGCAGTACTTC. The V gene is TRBV19, the J gene TRBJ2-7, with D maybe TRBD1 (5 bases). Germline V gives CDR1 LNHDA, CDR2 SQIVND (reference sequence). Deletions cut 10 bases from V and 1 base from J, with 14 bases between. The CDR3 contains 13 residues.

The V call is TRBV30, the J call TRBJ1-6; 7 bases map to TRBD1. CDR3 length equals 17 residues. The ends lost 0 bases at V and 8 bases at J; junction bases unmatched: 13. The germline CDR1 and CDR2 sequences are GTSNPN and SVGIG (reference sequence). The CDR3 reads CAWSVIRTGAMDSPLHF. The CDR3 DNA sequence: TGTGCCTGGAGTGTAATCCGGACAGGCGCGATGGATTCACCCCTCCACTTT.

This clonotype occurred many times. The chain couples TRBV7-9 to TRBJ1-2, with D perhaps TRBD1 (6 bases). The CDR3 spans 15 residues. The ends were cut back, 1 base at V and 5 bases at J, with 14 bases in the middle. Germline V gives CDR1 SEHNR, CDR2 FQNEAQ (reference sequence). This chain's CDR3 is CASSLDAGEGYGYTF. For the CDR3, the DNA is TGTGCCAGCAGCTTAGACGCAGGGGAGGGTTATGGCTACACCTTC.

This clonotype has only a few counts. This chain links TRBV11-2 with TRBJ1-1, with no clear D. V was trimmed by 3 bases and J by 8 bases, leaving 16 bases between them. Germline CDR1 reads SGHAT; CDR2 reads FQNNGV. This CDR3 comprises 14 residues. The CDR3, as DNA: TGTGCCAGCAGCTTGCTCATAGAGGCGATGGAAGCTTTCTTT. This translates into CASSLLIEAMEAFF.

This chain links TRBV30 with TRBJ2-5; D gene uncertain. The CDR3 length is 12 residues. V lost 2 bases and J 1 base, leaving 5 bases between the germline ends. Per the germline V gene, CDR1 is GTSNPN and CDR2 is SVGIG (reference sequence). CDR3 nucleotide sequence: TGTGCCTGGAGTAGGGCCCAAGAGACCCAGTACTTC. The encoded protein is CAWSRAQETQYF.

This clonotype was detected many times. This chain uses TRBV25-1 with TRBJ2-3; D gene unclear. The CDR3 is made up of 13 amino acids. V shed 7 bases and J shed 2 bases, with 10 bases lying between them. CDR1 and CDR2 from the germline V gene are MGHDK and SYGVNS. The DNA of the CDR3 is TGTGCCAGCACGCCCCAGTTCACAGATACGCAGTATTTT. As protein: CASTPQFTDTQYF.

Comments on this clonotype: Since a much larger clone is just one base distant, this may be a read error. This rearrangement joins TRBV20-1 to TRBJ2-1, with 16 bases matching TRBD2. Looked up from germline, CDR1 is DFQATT and CDR2 is SNEGSKA (reference sequence). This CDR3 contains 16 residues. This chain's CDR3 is CSVGTSGRANVYERFF. The CDR3 DNA follows: TGCAGTGTTGGGACTAGCGGGAGGGCCAACGTCTATGAGCGGTTCTTC.

A few counts support this clonotype. The rearrangement links TRBV28 to TRBJ1-2; D possibly corresponds to TRBD1 (6 bases). Germline V gives CDR1 MDHEN, CDR2 SYDVKM. The CDR3 spans 13 residues. V was cut by 6 bases and J by 8 bases, with 16 bases left in between. CDR3 bases: TGTGCCAGCAGGCCTAGCAGGGGCGGAGGCTACACCTTC. This codes for CASRPSRGGGYTF.

This clonotype came up many times. The chain employs TRBV28 and TRBJ2-2, with D possibly called TRBD1 or TRBD2 (5 bases each). CDR1 MDHEN and CDR2 SYDVKM come from the germline V gene. This CDR3 region has 17 residues. V lost 5 bases and J lost 7, with 23 bases in between. CDR3 nucleotide sequence: TGTGCCAGCAGTCACCTGCCGGGGCGTTATCTTAACGGGGAGCTGTTTTTT. Translating it yields CASSHLPGRYLNGELFF.

This clonotype was detected many times. The chain has TRBV24-1 and TRBJ1-1; D gene uncertain. V lost 8 bases and J 0 bases, leaving 9 bases between the germline ends. The CDR3 spans 13 residues. Germline CDR1 is KGHDR and CDR2 is SFDVKD. CDR3 bases: TGTGCCACCAAGTCGGGCATGAACACTGAAGCTTTCTTT. Amino acids: CATKSGMNTEAFF.

The chain carries TRBV10-2 and TRBJ2-7; maybe TRBD2 (6 bases). V was clipped by 3 bases and J by 0 bases, with 15 bases between them. The CDR3 extends over 16 amino acids. CDR1 is WSHSY and CDR2 is SAAADI in the germline V gene. The CDR3, as DNA: TGCGCCAGCAGTGACCCCGGGTTAGCGGTCTCCTACGAGCAGTACTTC. Its protein product is CASSDPGLAVSYEQYF.

The V gene is TRBV10-3, the J gene TRBJ1-1; D is unresolved. The CDR3 is 13 amino acids. V was pared by 3 bases and J by 7 bases, with 12 bases between. From germline, CDR1 is ENHRY and CDR2 SYGVKD. CDR3 in DNA: TGTGCCATCAGTGACGGGTCATATTTTGAAGCTTTCTTT. As protein: CAISDGSYFEAFF.

The chain recombines TRBV13 with TRBJ1-2; possible D gene TRBD1, 5 bases. This CDR3 is 16 amino acids long. CDR1 and CDR2 (germline): PRHDT, FYEKMQ (reference sequence). V gave up 4 bases and J gave up 1 base, with 16 bases separating them. The CDR3: CASSSRGSTLNYGYTF. The CDR3 nucleotides read TGTGCCAGCAGCTCCCGGGGGAGCACGCTTAACTATGGCTACACCTTC. The full variable domain, its missing parts supplied by reference TRBV13 and TRBJ1-2, is AAGVIQSPRHLIKEKRETATLKCYPIPRHDTVYWYQQGPGQDPQFLISFYEKMQSDKGSIPDRFSAQQFSDYHSELNMSSLELGDSALYFCASSSRGSTLNYGYTFGSGTRLTVV.

This clonotype was seen ten or more times. This chain links TRBV5-4 with TRBJ2-1, with D uncertain. The CDR3 covers 12 residues. The V end was cut by 0 bases, the J end by 9 bases, with 7 bases between. Germline V lookup: CDR1 SGHNT, CDR2 YYREEE (reference sequence). The CDR3 DNA reads as TGTGCCAGCAGCTTGGAGTCCGGTGAGCAGTTCTTC. It yields the protein CASSLESGEQFF.

This clonotype was seen at least ten times. This chain joins TRBV27 and TRBJ2-7, with TRBD2 identical over 9 bases. The CDR3 loop spans 14 amino acids. After removal of 2 bases from V and 6 bases from J, the junction contained 5 bases not matched to a gene. CDR1 and CDR2 (germline): MNHEY, SMNVEV (reference sequence). The CDR3 region has the DNA TGTGCCAGCAGTTTAGCGGGAGGGCCCTCCGAGCAGTACTTC. The encoded protein is CASSLAGGPSEQYF.

This clonotype was seen a handful of times. The V and J genes are TRBV7-9 and TRBJ2-7; D unresolved. CDR1 and CDR2 from the germline V gene are SEHNR and FQNEAQ (reference sequence). The CDR3 extends over 14 amino acids. Trimming took 0 bases from V and 1 from J, leaving 7 bases between them. This CDR3 is CASSLAGTSYEQYF. CDR3 bases: TGTGCCAGCAGCTTAGCGGGAACTTCCTACGAGCAGTACTTC.

This clonotype was counted at least ten times. The chain is built from TRBV7-3 and TRBJ2-5; the match to TRBD2 covers 7 bases. This CDR3 contains 18 residues. The junction had 16 bases not matched to a gene; V was cut back by 5 bases and J by 1 base. Germline assignment: CDR1 SGHTA and CDR2 FQGTGA. CDR3 DNA sequence: TGTGCCAGCAGCCCCACAGACCGGGACTATACGATCCAAGAGACCCAGTACTTC. Translated: CASSPTDRDYTIQETQYF.

The rearrangement joins TRBV3-1 to TRBJ2-1; TRBD1 agrees at 8 bases. Trimming took 1 base from V and 12 from J; bases not matched to a gene: 14. The CDR3 totals 16 residues. Looked up from germline, CDR1 is LGHDT and CDR2 is YNNKEL (reference sequence). The CDR3 protein is CASSQGAGGAWDGQFF. In DNA, the CDR3 is TGTGCCAGCAGCCAAGGAGCAGGGGGCGCCTGGGATGGGCAGTTCTTC.

The table lists this clonotype with many counts. The rearrangement joins TRBV6-1 to TRBJ2-7; TRBD2 matches 9 bases. This CDR3 has 17 residues. V gave up 4 bases and J gave up 4 bases; unmatched junction bases: 14. Germline V gives CDR1 MNHNS, CDR2 SASEGT. CDR3 protein: CASSGGGFGTSWYEQYF. In nucleotides, the CDR3 is TGTGCCAGCAGTGGCGGTGGGTTCGGGACTAGCTGGTACGAGCAGTACTTC.

A word on this clonotype: A much larger clone differs from this one at a single base, so this may be a read error. The V gene is TRBV10-3, the J gene TRBJ2-1; tentatively, D is TRBD2 (6 bases). With 5 bases removed from V and 8 bases from J, the gap between germline ends came to 22 bases. The germline gives CDR1 ENHRY, CDR2 SYGVKD. This CDR3 is built from 16 residues. CDR3 in DNA: TGTGCCATCAGTCAACATCGGGGCGGGGTGTACGATGAGCAGTTCTTC. As protein: CAISQHRGGVYDEQFF.

This clonotype was found many times. The V and J genes are TRBV6-1 and TRBJ2-6; D may be TRBD1 or TRBD2 (6 bases each). The CDR3 is 19 amino acids. V lost 2 bases and J 2 bases, leaving 19 bases between the germline ends. Germline CDR1 is MNHNS and CDR2 is SASEGT. CDR3 region: CASSETWGAIRPGANVLTF. The CDR3 bases are TGTGCCAGCAGTGAAACGTGGGGGGCAATTCGTCCTGGGGCCAACGTCCTGACTTTC.

This clonotype was found many times. This sequence joins TRBV12-3 or TRBV12-4 and TRBJ2-3; no definite D call. V was clipped by 4 bases and J by 2 bases, with 10 bases between them. The length of the CDR3 is 14 residues. CDR3 sequence (DNA): TGTGCCAGCAGTTCCATGCAATCCACAGATACGCAGTATTTT. Its translation: CASSSMQSTDTQYF.

This clonotype has ten or more counts. The V and J genes are TRBV2 and TRBJ2-7; D is perhaps TRBD2 (6 bases). Germline lookup yields CDR1 SNHLY and CDR2 FYNNEI. V lost 1 base to trimming and J lost 4 bases, with 14 bases between them. The CDR3 extends over 15 amino acids. The CDR3 sequence is CASSEGRGRSYEQYF. In DNA, the CDR3 is TGTGCCAGCAGTGAAGGACGGGGGAGGTCGTACGAGCAGTACTTC.

The chain has TRBV6-2 or TRBV6-3 and TRBJ1-1, with 8 bases that match TRBD1. The germline V gene encodes CDR1 MNHEY and CDR2 SVGEGT. J was trimmed by 1 base and V by 6 bases; bases with no gene match: 10. There are 16 residues in the CDR3. The CDR3 DNA reads TGTGCCAGCAGACCCGGGACAGGCAAGCGGAACACTGAAGCTTTCTTT. It codes for CASRPGTGKRNTEAFF.

This clonotype was seen repeatedly, ten times or more. CDR3 loop: CAISGGTGGLANTGELFF. The CDR3 nucleotides read TGTGCCATCAGTGGGGGGACAGGGGGCCTCGCGAACACCGGGGAGCTGTTTTTT. The V gene is TRBV10-3, the J gene TRBJ2-2; 12 positions match TRBD1. Germline assignment: CDR1 ENHRY and CDR2 SYGVKD. V dropped 4 bases and J dropped 0; count of bases not matched to a gene: 6. The CDR3 consists of 18 residues.

This clonotype was seen many times. J is TRBJ2-3 and V is TRBV6-2 or TRBV6-3; 9 nucleotides align to TRBD2. V was clipped by 0 bases and J by 6 bases; unmatched bases: 7. CDR1 is MNHEY, CDR2 SVGEGT, per germline. The CDR3 totals 16 residues. The CDR3 DNA reads as TGTGCCAGCAGTTACTCGATTGCGGGGGGGGCTGATACGCAGTATTTT. Protein: CASSYSIAGGADTQYF.

This clonotype was counted ten times or more. This sequence joins TRBV20-1 and TRBJ2-7; D unresolved. The length of the CDR3 is 12 residues. V shed 2 bases and J shed 3 bases, with 8 bases lying between them. Germline V lookup: CDR1 DFQATT, CDR2 SNEGSKA (reference sequence). In DNA form, the CDR3 reads TGCAGTGCTAGACGTTCCGGCTACGAGCAGTACTTC. Amino acids: CSARRSGYEQYF.

This clonotype was recorded many times. V gene TRBV12-3 or TRBV12-4 combines with J gene TRBJ2-7, with D perhaps TRBD1 (5 bases). This CDR3 is 14 amino acids long. V was shortened by 3 bases and J by 1 base, with 10 bases between the two germline ends. CDR3: CASSLGQPSYEQYF. The CDR3 DNA reads as TGTGCCAGCAGTTTGGGGCAGCCTTCCTACGAGCAGTACTTC.

At least ten counts were recorded for this clonotype. The CDR3 sequence: CASTKGAEQETQYF. CDR3 sequence (DNA): TGTGCCAGCACCAAGGGCGCGGAACAAGAGACCCAGTACTTC. This chain uses TRBV6-1 with TRBJ2-5; no firm D call. CDR1 MNHNS and CDR2 SASEGT come from the germline V gene. The CDR3 runs 14 residues. Deletions cut 7 bases from V and 2 bases from J, with 14 bases between.

This clonotype was seen ten or more times. V usage is TRBV2 and J usage is TRBJ1-1, with D possibly TRBD1 on 5 matching bases. Germline V gene lookup returns CDR1 SNHLY and CDR2 FYNNEI. The V and J ends lost 4 bases and 3 bases respectively, with 12 bases between them. The CDR3 extends over 14 amino acids. In DNA, the CDR3 is TGTGCCAGCAGTGGCCAGGACAAGTACACTGAAGCTTTCTTT. This encodes CASSGQDKYTEAFF.